The 4 T cell receptor beta chains below all came from one sample that was sequenced in a study of blood T cell repertoires in COVID-19. Generated by immunoSEQ multiplex PCR, the TCRdb table keeps only in-frame clones and is missing some. The sample includes about 200,000 clones, more than 75% of them seen just once. Sequencing used peripheral blood. All receptors come from a man in his forties or fifties with active or convalescent COVID-19.

This rearrangement joins TRBV5-5 to TRBJ1-1; TRBD1 might be the D (6 bases). Germline CDR1 is SGHKS and CDR2 is YYEKEE (reference sequence). V was clipped by 3 bases and J by 5 bases, with 17 bases between them. The CDR3 has 15 residues. Here the CDR3 reads CASSYWTARGTEAFF. For the CDR3, the DNA is TGTGCCAGCAGCTACTGGACGGCGAGGGGGACTGAAGCTTTCTTT.

The rearrangement links TRBV12-3 or TRBV12-4 to TRBJ2-1; D gene ambiguous. CDR3 length equals 12 residues. Trimming took 7 bases from V and 0 from J, leaving 4 bases between them. The CDR3 sequence: CASTSSYNEQFF. CDR3 sequence (DNA): TGTGCCAGCACTAGCTCCTACAATGAGCAGTTCTTC.

The chain couples TRBV9 to TRBJ1-2; 8 bases match TRBD1. The germline gives CDR1 SGDLS, CDR2 YYNGEE. The CDR3 is 16 amino acids. Trimming cost V 0 bases and J 3 bases; bases outside gene matches: 7. CDR3 nucleotides: TGTGCCAGCAGCGTAGGAGCGGACAGGGTGGACTATGGCTACACCTTC. It translates to CASSVGADRVDYGYTF.

This rearrangement joins TRBV5-1 to TRBJ1-4; possible D gene TRBD1, 6 bases. The ends were cut back, 3 bases at V and 8 bases at J, with 14 bases in the middle. Per germline, CDR1 SGHRS and CDR2 YFSETQ. This CDR3 is 14 amino acids long. The CDR3 DNA sequence: TGCGCCAGCAGCTCACAGGGCTTTGGCGAAAAACTGTTTTTT. This gives the protein CASSSQGFGEKLFF.